The sequence of this TCR beta chain was determined in a study of blood T cell repertoires in COVID-19. Study-wide context: Sites across the United States, Italy and Spain contributed samples from acute and convalescent COVID-19. PBMCs, B-cell-depleted T cells, or T cells were the source of the cDNA or gDNA that made up the material.

Germline CDR1 reads SNHLY; CDR2 reads FYNNEI. CDR3 length equals 14 residues. V lost 5 bases, J lost 1 base, and 11 bases lay in between. Per the authors' pipeline: Reference gene primer amplification gave nucleated cell count estimates. Assay: immunoSEQ multiplex PCR; the TCRdb copy retains only in-frame clones and omits some. For V, J and clone size, that table is used; D and trimming come from the DNA. The table has under 250,000 clones, just under 85% seen once; the top ten hold about 9%. This clone appeared once. The receptor was derived from an elderly man with acute or convalescent COVID-19. Sequences were obtained from peripheral blood. The chain recombines TRBV2 with TRBJ1-1, with TRBD1 as a possible D gene (5 bases). CDR3 protein: CASSSLQGNTEAFF. CDR3 sequence (DNA): TGTGCCAGCAGTTCCTTGCAGGGGAACACTGAAGCTTTCTTT. Full variable domain (rest looked up from reference TRBV2 and TRBJ1-1): EPEVTQTPSHQVTQMGQEVILRCVPISNHLYFYWYRQILGQKVEFLVSFYNNEISEKSEIFDDQFSVERPDGSNFTLKIRSTKLEDSAMYFCASSSLQGNTEAFFGQGTRLTVV.